This section outlines one T cell receptor beta chain sequence together with its context. Its antigen remains unidentified. The entry originates in a study of response to subunit inactivated influenza vaccine. Study-level findings and limits: Authors proposed each seasonal influenza vaccination draws in few new T cells.

Losses at the gene ends were 5 bases for V and 7 bases for J; bases not matched to a gene: 6. The germline V gene encodes CDR1 SGHTA and CDR2 FQGNSA. This CDR3 contains 13 residues. One entry per CDR3 protein, called by TCRdb with MiXCR from the RT-PCR reads. The sample holds some 600,000 distinct CDR3 sequences, about 15% seen once. The TCR sequence derives from a middle-aged man who received an inactivated influenza vaccine. This chain links TRBV7-2 with TRBJ1-2, with 8 bases aligning to TRBD1. This specimen consisted of PBMCs from blood, obtained approximately 15 days before vaccination. The CDR3 loop reads CASSLQGAVGYTF. The CDR3 bases are TGTGCCAGCAGCCTCCAGGGGGCGGTTGGCTACACCTTC.